The 16 T cell receptor beta chains below were found in one sample sequenced in a study of post-analysis software for immune sequencing data. Findings and caveats of the study: Higher frequency in patients than in controls was seen for roughly five TRBV segments, with TRBV5-6, TRBV5-1 and TRBV20-1 among them.

Antigen specificity for these receptors is unknown. Each TCR beta cDNA library carried unique molecular identifiers. TCRdb reanalysed the PCR reads using MiXCR and keeps one entry per CDR3 protein. The top ten clones hold roughly 4.9% of a sample with 750,000 to 900,000 distinct CDR3 sequences, about 45% of them seen once. The specimen was blood. The source is a girl aged 10-17 years with multiple sclerosis.

Only a few counts were recorded for this clonotype. V usage is TRBV4-3 and J usage is TRBJ1-4; no clear D gene. Germline V gene sequence: CDR1 LGHNA, CDR2 YSLEER. V lost 1 base and J 10 bases, leaving 10 bases between the germline ends. This CDR3 contains 13 residues. DNA for the CDR3: TGCGCCAGCAGCCAAGGCCTCTCGGGAAAACTGTTTTTT. Translated: CASSQGLSGKLFF.

The gene calls are TRBV29-1 and TRBJ2-5; D is unclear. The DNA end favors TRBJ2-1, so the J call may be wrong. CDR3 length: 12 amino acids. Germline CDR1 SQVTM, CDR2 ANQGSEA. This chain's CDR3 is CSVLKVQETQFF. The CDR3 DNA reads TGCAGCGTTCTCAAGGTCCAAGAGACCCAGTTCTTC.

This clonotype was detected only a few times. This chain joins TRBV12-3 or TRBV12-4 and TRBJ2-7, with TRBD2 as a possible D gene (5 bases). V lost 1 base and J lost 1, with 11 bases in between. The CDR3 contains 15 residues. The CDR3 bases are TGTGCCAGCAGTTTAGGGGGAGAAGGGTCCTACGAGCAGTACTTC. Its translation is CASSLGGEGSYEQYF.

This clonotype has more than one count but fewer than ten. The chain recombines TRBV20-1 with TRBJ1-6; 9 bases map to TRBD1. Germline-derived CDR1 and CDR2 are DFQATT and SNEGSKA (reference sequence). J lost 3 bases, V lost 3 bases, and 6 bases had no gene match. This CDR3 comprises 16 residues. The CDR3 sequence: CSASEQGAGYNSPLHF. The CDR3 DNA sequence: TGCAGTGCTAGCGAACAGGGGGCCGGCTATAATTCACCCCTCCACTTT.

In regard to this clonotype: Germline and junction disagree at one end, which may indicate a read error. The chain links TRBV29-1 to TRBJ2-7, with D possibly TRBD2 on 5 matching bases. CDR3 length: 16 residues. Germline assignment: CDR1 SQVTM and CDR2 ANQGSEA. The DNA of the CDR3 is TGCAACGTTGAACCTGACTTACGGGGTCCCAGTCACGAGCAGTACTTC. Its translation is CNVEPDLRGPSHEQYF.

The chain carries TRBV27 and TRBJ1-1; D remains unclear. Deletions cut 2 bases from V and 6 bases from J, with 10 bases between. This CDR3 comprises 13 residues. The germline V gene has CDR1 MNHEY and CDR2 SMNVEV (reference sequence). CDR3 bases: TGTGCCAGCAGTTTAGGGGTATATGCTGAAGCTTTCTTT. Encoded protein: CASSLGVYAEAFF.

This clonotype has a handful of counts. This rearrangement joins TRBV5-1 to TRBJ2-5; possibly TRBD1 for D (6 bases). Trimming cost V 6 bases and J 5 bases, with 14 bases left between them. The CDR3 extends over 13 amino acids. Germline CDR1 is SGHRS and CDR2 is YFSETQ. CDR3 sequence reads: CASKVQGGETQYF. The CDR3 nucleotides are TGCGCCAGCAAGGTACAGGGCGGGGAGACCCAGTACTTC. Combining the CDR3 with reference TRBV5-1 and TRBJ2-5 gives the whole variable domain KAGVTQTPRYLIKTRGQQVTLSCSPISGHRSVSWYQQTPGQGLQFLFEYFSETQRNKGNFPGRFSGRQFSNSRSEMNVSTLELGDSALYLCASKVQGGETQYFGPGTRLLVL.

The sample holds a few counts of this clonotype. The chain recombines TRBV6-1 with TRBJ2-7, with 8 bases matching TRBD2. The CDR3 totals 12 residues. The germline V gene has CDR1 MNHNS and CDR2 SASEGT. V shed 10 bases, J shed 4 bases, and the junction held 6 bases outside the gene matches. The CDR3 nucleotides are TGTGCCATCTCTCGGGGGGGTTACGAGCAGTACTTC. Protein: CAISRGGYEQYF.

As regards this clonotype: This may be a read error, as it is one base from a much larger clone. The chain has TRBV6-6 and TRBJ2-1, with 7 bases aligning to TRBD2. This CDR3 spans 15 amino acids. Germline values: CDR1 MNHNY, CDR2 SVGAGI (reference sequence). CDR3 DNA: TGTGCCAACAGTCTTAGCGGGCTGTCATACAATGAGCAGTTCTTC. The encoded protein is CANSLSGLSYNEQFF.

This chain joins TRBV7-2 and TRBJ2-1; TRBD2 is a possible D gene (6 bases). The CDR3 spans 16 residues. Deletions cut 4 bases from V and 0 bases from J, with 13 bases between. CDR1 is SGHTA and CDR2 is FQGNSA in the germline V gene. The CDR3 loop reads CASSSLVGSSYNEQFF. CDR3 bases: TGTGCCAGCAGCTCCTTAGTCGGGAGCTCCTACAATGAGCAGTTCTTC.

The chain uses TRBV3-1 and TRBJ2-4; TRBD2 agrees at 7 bases. CDR1 LGHDT and CDR2 YNNKEL come from the germline V gene (reference sequence). This CDR3 has 14 amino acids. Trimming took 0 bases from V and 13 from J; bases not matched to a gene: 9. CDR3 in amino acids: CASSQDLRTREQYF. For the CDR3, the DNA is TGTGCCAGCAGCCAAGATTTGCGTACGCGGGAGCAGTACTTC.

This clonotype appeared once. The chain recombines TRBV6-1 with TRBJ2-3, with TRBD2 matching over 7 bases. Germline V gene sequence: CDR1 MNHNS, CDR2 SASEGT. Unmatched junction bases numbered 15, after V lost 5 bases and J lost 4 bases. The CDR3 spans 17 residues. CDR3 protein: CASSPQWGGKGSDTQYF. CDR3 coding DNA: TGTGCCAGCAGTCCCCAATGGGGGGGGAAGGGGTCAGATACGCAGTATTTT.

This chain links TRBV24-1 with TRBJ1-2; possibly TRBD1 for D (5 bases). Germline V CDR1 and CDR2: KGHDR, SFDVKD. The CDR3 is 15 amino acids. Trimming removed 3 bases from V and 5 bases from J, with 15 bases in between. CDR3 bases: TGTGCCACCAGTGATCCCTCGGACACGATATATGGCTACACCTTC. Amino acids: CATSDPSDTIYGYTF.

This clonotype was counted only a few times. The CDR3: CASSQEGAGGAGEQFF. The CDR3 coding sequence is TGTGCCAGCAGCCAAGAGGGCGCGGGAGGGGCCGGTGAGCAGTTCTTC. V gene TRBV4-2 combines with J gene TRBJ2-1, with 9 bases fitting TRBD2. The CDR3 consists of 16 residues. The trim removed 0 bases at V and 9 bases at J, leaving 9 bases unmatched. CDR1 is LGHNA, CDR2 YNFKEQ, per germline.

The chain employs TRBV20-1 and TRBJ2-7; the D is unclear. There are 12 residues in the CDR3. Trimming pared 3 bases from V and 2 bases from J, leaving 8 bases between. Per the germline V gene, CDR1 is DFQATT and CDR2 is SNEGSKA (reference sequence). CDR3 sequence reads: CSASEETYEQYF. CDR3 sequence (DNA): TGCAGTGCTAGCGAGGAGACCTACGAGCAGTACTTC.

This clonotype was seen more than once but under ten times. The chain combines TRBV20-1 with TRBJ2-7; perhaps TRBD2 as D (6 bases). CDR3 size: 13 residues. V was trimmed by 3 bases and J by 5 bases, leaving 14 bases between them. Germline V gene lookup returns CDR1 DFQATT and CDR2 SNEGSKA (reference sequence). The CDR3 region has the DNA TGCAGTGCTAGCTCCGGGAGTAGACACGAGCAGTACTTC. It translates to CSASSGSRHEQYF.